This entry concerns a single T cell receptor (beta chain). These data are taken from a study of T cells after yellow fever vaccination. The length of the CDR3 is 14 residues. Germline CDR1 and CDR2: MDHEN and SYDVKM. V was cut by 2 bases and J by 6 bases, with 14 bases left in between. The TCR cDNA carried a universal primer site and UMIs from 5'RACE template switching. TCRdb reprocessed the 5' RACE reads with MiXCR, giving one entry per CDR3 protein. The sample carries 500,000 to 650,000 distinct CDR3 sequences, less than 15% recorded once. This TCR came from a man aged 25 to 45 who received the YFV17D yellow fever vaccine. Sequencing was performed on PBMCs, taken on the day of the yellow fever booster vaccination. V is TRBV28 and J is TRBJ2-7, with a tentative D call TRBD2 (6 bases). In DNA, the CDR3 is TGTGCCAGCAGTTTAGGAGGGATCAGCCTCGAGCAGTACTTC. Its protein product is CASSLGGISLEQYF. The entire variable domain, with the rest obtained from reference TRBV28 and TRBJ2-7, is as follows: DVKVTQSSRYLVKRTGEKVFLECVQDMDHENMFWYRQDPGLGLRLIYFSYDVKMKEKGDIPEGYSVSREKKERFSLILESASTNQTSMYLCASSLGGISLEQYFGPGTRLTVT.